These T cell receptor beta chains were read from a single sample in a study of blood T cell repertoires in COVID-19. The assay was immunoSEQ multiplex PCR, and TCRdb's table has in-frame clones only and misses some. Of fewer than 600,000 clones in the sample, about 88% are singletons; the top ten hold approximately 0.9%. The sample taken for sequencing was peripheral blood. The source of these receptors is a man between 18 and 29 years old with COVID-19, enrolled during active disease. Each CDR3 is given with its conserved first and last residue. Fields, in order: D gene, V gene, J gene, clone size, CDR3 DNA, CDR3 protein. A D gene is named only where the DNA matches it firmly. The listing skips clone size in some rows; elsewhere it reads once, few, many or a size class.

D: NA
V: TRBV28
J: TRBJ2-4
size: NA
DNA: TGTGCCAGCAGCCCCTATGTCCCAGGGGAGGCCAAAAACATTCAGTACTTC
CDR3: CASSPYVPGEAKNIQYF

D: TRBD1
V: TRBV19
J: TRBJ1-2
size: NA
DNA: TGTGCCAGTAGTATCGGGACAGGGAACTATGGCTACACCTTC
CDR3: CASSIGTGNYGYTF

D: TRBD2
V: TRBV5-1
J: TRBJ2-2
size: NA
DNA: TGCGCCAGCAGCTTTACTAGCGGGAGTGCCGGGGAGCTGTTTTTT
CDR3: CASSFTSGSAGELFF

D: NA
V: TRBV28
J: TRBJ2-7
size: NA
DNA: TGTGCCAGCAGGGGCCCTTCTGGGGAGCAGTACTTC
CDR3: CASRGPSGEQYF

D: TRBD2
V: TRBV5-1
J: TRBJ2-1
size: NA
DNA: TGCGCCAGCAGCGGTACACTAGCGGGGAAATACAATGAGCAGTTCTTC
CDR3: CASSGTLAGKYNEQFF

D: NA
V: TRBV3-1/TRBV3-2
J: TRBJ2-3
size: NA
DNA: TGTGCCAGCAGCCAACGTCTAGGGGCAGATACGCAGTATTTT
CDR3: CASSQRLGADTQYF

D: NA
V: TRBV2
J: TRBJ2-7
size: few
DNA: TGTGCCAGCAGTGACAAATGGAGCTTCGGCAGGGCTGAGCAGTACTTC
CDR3: CASSDKWSFGRAEQYF

D: TRBD2
V: TRBV5-4
J: TRBJ2-7
size: few
DNA: TGTGCCAGCATCAGAACTAGCGGGGGGGTGGTGTACGAGCAGTACTTC
CDR3: CASIRTSGGVVYEQYF

D: TRBD1
V: TRBV11-3
J: TRBJ2-7
size: NA
DNA: TGTGCCAGCAGCGCCGACAGGGGAGGCGCCTACGAGCAGTACTTC
CDR3: CASSADRGGAYEQYF

D: TRBD1
V: TRBV5-1
J: TRBJ1-2
size: NA
DNA: TGCGCCAGCAGCTGGGGACAGGGCAACTATGGCTACACCTTC
CDR3: CASSWGQGNYGYTF

D: NA
V: TRBV6-6
J: TRBJ1-1
size: NA
DNA: TGTGCCAGCAGTTACTGGGACTCCTGGGACACTGAAGCTTTCTTT
CDR3: CASSYWDSWDTEAFF

D: TRBD1
V: TRBV5-1
J: TRBJ2-2
size: NA
DNA: TGCGCCAGCACCCTGACAGGGGGCGATTACACCGGGGAGCTGTTTTTT
CDR3: CASTLTGGDYTGELFF

D: TRBD1
V: TRBV30
J: TRBJ1-6
size: NA
DNA: TGTGCCTGGAGCGCGGACAGGGGAAGATCACCCCTCCACTTT
CDR3: CAWSADRGRSPLHF

D: NA
V: TRBV12-5
J: TRBJ1-1
size: NA
DNA: TGTGCTAGTGGTTACAGGGATGGCACTGAAGCTTTCTTT
CDR3: CASGYRDGTEAFF

D: TRBD1
V: TRBV30
J: TRBJ2-7
size: once
DNA: TGTGCCTGGTCGACAGGGGGCGGGAACGAGCAGTACTTC
CDR3: CAWSTGGGNEQYF

D: NA
V: TRBV7-2
J: TRBJ2-3
size: NA
DNA: TGTGCCAGCAGCCCACAACTAGGCCCAGATACGCAGTATTTT
CDR3: CASSPQLGPDTQYF

D: NA
V: TRBV5-1
J: TRBJ2-5
size: NA
DNA: TGCGCCAGCAGCTTGGCGGCTAGCGATGAGACCCAGTACTTC
CDR3: CASSLAASDETQYF

D: NA
V: TRBV2
J: TRBJ2-1
size: NA
DNA: TGTGCCAGCAGTAGAGGACAGAGCTCCTACAATGAGCAGTTCTTC
CDR3: CASSRGQSSYNEQFF

D: TRBD1
V: TRBV5-4
J: TRBJ2-7
size: NA
DNA: TGTGCCAGCAGCAACCGGGACAGGAGCTACGAGCAGTACTTC
CDR3: CASSNRDRSYEQYF

D: TRBD2
V: TRBV11-2
J: TRBJ2-7
size: NA
DNA: TGTGCCAGCATCCGACTAGCTGCTGGGGGCTACGAGCAGTACTTC
CDR3: CASIRLAAGGYEQYF

D: NA
V: TRBV28
J: TRBJ1-2
size: once
DNA: TGTGCCAGCAGTCGGCGGCAAATCAGCTATGGCTACACCTTC
CDR3: CASSRRQISYGYTF

D: NA
V: TRBV5-1
J: TRBJ1-6
size: few
DNA: TGCGCCAGCAGCTTGGGTGGCAGGGTTATCTCACCCCTCCACTTT
CDR3: CASSLGGRVISPLHF

D: TRBD1
V: TRBV7-2
J: TRBJ2-7
size: NA
DNA: TGTGCCAGCGGCGTCCAAGGGACAGGGGCACGCGAGCAGTACTTC
CDR3: CASGVQGTGAREQYF

D: NA
V: TRBV10-3
J: TRBJ2-2
size: NA
DNA: TGTGCCATCAGTGAGAACTGGGGGAGGATCGGGGAGCTGTTTTTT
CDR3: CAISENWGRIGELFF

D: NA
V: TRBV5-1
J: TRBJ2-2
size: once
DNA: TGCGCCAGCAGCCCACAGAAGAACACCGGGGAGCTGTTTTTT
CDR3: CASSPQKNTGELFF

D: TRBD1
V: TRBV5-1
J: TRBJ2-7
size: NA
DNA: TGCGCCAGCAGCTTGGTTACCGGGACAGGGTCAGACGAGCAGTACTTC
CDR3: CASSLVTGTGSDEQYF

D: NA
V: TRBV15
J: TRBJ2-7
size: NA
DNA: TGTGCCACCAGCAGAGATTCCCGCTACGAGCAGTACTTC
CDR3: CATSRDSRYEQYF

D: NA
V: TRBV5-1
J: TRBJ2-5
size: NA
DNA: TGCGCCAGCCCTCCCCGGGGGACCCAGTACTTC
CDR3: CASPPRGTQYF

D: NA
V: TRBV29-1
J: TRBJ2-5
size: NA
DNA: TGCAGCGTTGAACGAGAGACCCAGTACTTC
CDR3: CSVERETQYF

D: TRBD1
V: TRBV5-1
J: TRBJ2-7
size: NA
DNA: TGCGCCAGCAGCTCCAGACAGGGTAGAGCCTACGAGCAGTACTTC
CDR3: CASSSRQGRAYEQYF

D: TRBD1
V: TRBV5-5
J: TRBJ1-1
size: NA
DNA: TGTGCCAGCAGCTCTTCCGGGGACAGGAACACTGAAGCTTTCTTT
CDR3: CASSSSGDRNTEAFF

D: TRBD1
V: TRBV4-1
J: TRBJ2-5
size: NA
DNA: TGCGCCAGCAGCCAGACAGGGGGCTTGAAGACCCAGTACTTC
CDR3: CASSQTGGLKTQYF

D: NA
V: TRBV2
J: TRBJ1-3
size: NA
DNA: TGTGCCAGCAGTTCCACTTTCTCTGGAAACACCATATATTTT
CDR3: CASSSTFSGNTIYF

D: TRBD1
V: TRBV9
J: TRBJ1-2
size: once
DNA: TGTGCCAGCAGCGTAGGTTCACAGGGGGCTAACTATGGCTACACCTTC
CDR3: CASSVGSQGANYGYTF

D: NA
V: TRBV18
J: TRBJ1-1
size: NA
DNA: TGTGCCAGCTCACGGGCCAAGGACACTGAAGCTTTCTTT
CDR3: CASSRAKDTEAFF

D: TRBD1
V: TRBV13
J: TRBJ1-1
size: NA
DNA: TGTGCCAGCAGCCGCTGGGACAGGGGCTCTGAAGCTTTCTTT
CDR3: CASSRWDRGSEAFF

D: NA
V: TRBV4-1
J: TRBJ2-3
size: NA
DNA: TGCGCCAGCAGCCAAATGGACAGTCGTACGCAGTATTTT
CDR3: CASSQMDSRTQYF

D: NA
V: TRBV3-1/TRBV3-2
J: TRBJ1-2
size: NA
DNA: TGTGCCAGCAGCCAAAACCCCCAAGGAGGCATCTATGGCTACACCTTC
CDR3: CASSQNPQGGIYGYTF

D: NA
V: TRBV3-1/TRBV3-2
J: TRBJ2-2
size: once
DNA: TGTGCCAGCAGCCAGAGAGGTTTTCGGCGGGACACCGGGGAGCTGTTTTTT
CDR3: CASSQRGFRRDTGELFF

D: TRBD1
V: TRBV25-1
J: TRBJ2-7
size: NA
DNA: TGTGCCTCCGGGCCTGACAGGGGCGCGGGAGAGCAGTACTTC
CDR3: CASGPDRGAGEQYF

D: TRBD2
V: TRBV5-1
J: TRBJ2-7
size: NA
DNA: TGCGCCAGCAGCTTAGGGGCGGGACTAGCTCACTACGAGCAGTACTTC
CDR3: CASSLGAGLAHYEQYF